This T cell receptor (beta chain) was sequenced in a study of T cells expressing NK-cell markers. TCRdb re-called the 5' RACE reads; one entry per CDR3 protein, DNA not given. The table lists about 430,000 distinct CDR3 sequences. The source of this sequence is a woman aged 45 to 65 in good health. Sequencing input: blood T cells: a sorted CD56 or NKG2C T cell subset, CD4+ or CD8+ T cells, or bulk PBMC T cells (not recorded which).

The CDR3 protein is CSASGGAGANVLTF. The chain employs TRBV20-1 and TRBJ2-6; there is no DNA to check the TCRdb D call of TRBD2. Germline V gene sequence: CDR1 DFQATT, CDR2 SNEGSKA (reference sequence). The CDR3 extends over 14 amino acids.